The 13 T cell receptor beta chains below all came from one sample that was sequenced in a study of cytomegalovirus exposure and HLA in healthy donors. 13 Jbeta primers and 60 Vbeta primers were used for the PCR. Sequencing used immunoSEQ multiplex PCR; TCRdb keeps in-frame clones, though not all of them. The repertoire holds around 130,000 clones, with 75% as singletons. Specimen: PBMCs. The receptors derive from a woman aged 40 to 50 in good health and CMV-seropositive.

This clone occurred once. The J gene is TRBJ2-7, the V gene TRBV28; a weak D match, TRBD2 (5 bases). V lost 3 bases and J 1 base, leaving 16 bases between the germline ends. The CDR3 runs 16 residues. Germline CDR1 is MDHEN and CDR2 is SYDVKM. The CDR3 coding sequence is TGTGCCAGCAGTTTTCGGGCTACAAGAGGGTCCTACGAGCAGTACTTC. Translation gives CASSFRATRGSYEQYF.

V and J are TRBV29-1 and TRBJ2-3, with 10 bases identical to TRBD1. Trimming at V came to 6 bases and at J to 0 bases, leaving 15 bases not matched to a gene. The germline V gene encodes CDR1 SQVTM and CDR2 ANQGSEA. This CDR3 is 18 amino acids long. The CDR3 nucleotides are TGCAGCGTCGAGGGACAGGGGTTAATGGCCACTAGCACAGATACGCAGTATTTT. Translation: CSVEGQGLMATSTDTQYF.

This clone was seen a handful of times. This rearrangement joins TRBV12-5 to TRBJ1-2; D may be TRBD1 (5 bases). Per germline, CDR1 LGHNT and CDR2 FRNRAP. The CDR3 spans 13 residues. Between the trimmed V and J ends, which lost 2 bases and 12 bases, there was a span of 16 bases. The CDR3 region has the DNA TGTGCTAGTGGTTTGTCAGGGAACGTGGTCCACACCTTC. Amino acid sequence: CASGLSGNVVHTF.

The CDR3 spells CSVEEVSGSLYEQYF. In DNA form, the CDR3 reads TGCAGCGTTGAAGAAGTGAGCGGGAGCTTATACGAGCAGTACTTC. The chain links TRBV29-1 to TRBJ2-7; 8 nucleotides agree with TRBD2. V shed 0 bases and J 4 bases; nucleotides not matched to a gene: 8. The CDR3 runs 15 residues. Germline CDR1 reads SQVTM; CDR2 reads ANQGSEA.

J is TRBJ1-6 and V is TRBV6-5; TRBD1 might be the D (6 bases). Trimming took off 5 bases at V and 5 bases at J, with 13 bases between the two ends. Germline CDR1 MNHEY, CDR2 SVGAGI. This CDR3 is 15 amino acids long. The CDR3 nucleotides read TGTGCCAGCAGTACCACAGGGTTCCATAATTCACCCCTCCACTTT. As protein: CASSTTGFHNSPLHF.

The chain links TRBV6-5 to TRBJ1-1; 8 bases map to TRBD1. V lost 6 bases to trimming and J lost 2 bases; unmatched junction nucleotides: 8. Germline-derived CDR1 and CDR2 are MNHEY and SVGAGI. The CDR3 spans 15 residues. The DNA of the CDR3 is TGTGCCAGCAGCCCATGGCAGGGGGCAAACACTGAAGCTTTCTTT. Residues: CASSPWQGANTEAFF.

This sequence joins TRBV19 and TRBJ1-5; TRBD1 is a possible D gene (5 bases). The CDR3 sequence is 13 residues long. Trimming pared 10 bases from V and 4 bases from J, leaving 14 bases between. Germline values: CDR1 LNHDA, CDR2 SQIVND (reference sequence). CDR3 nucleotides: TGTGCCACAGGGCCCGGGCTAAATCAGCCCCAGCATTTT. This encodes CATGPGLNQPQHF.

This clone occurred a few times. The CDR3: CASSRTDQETQYF. CDR3 sequence (DNA): TGTGCCAGCAGCCGGACAGACCAAGAGACCCAGTACTTC. The rearrangement joins TRBV7-2 to TRBJ2-5, with D possibly matching TRBD1 (6 bases). V was trimmed by 5 bases and J by 0 bases, leaving 7 bases between them. The CDR3 covers 13 residues. Germline CDR1 is SGHTA and CDR2 is FQGNSA.

V and J are TRBV7-6 and TRBJ1-1; 8 bases fit TRBD1. The CDR3 runs 15 residues. The V and J ends lost 5 bases and 4 bases, in that order; junction bases with no gene match: 9. From germline, CDR1 is SGHVS and CDR2 FNYEAQ. CDR3 protein: CASSPDRGAATEAFF. In DNA, the CDR3 is TGTGCCAGCAGCCCTGACAGGGGAGCGGCCACTGAAGCTTTCTTT.

This clone occurred a few times. The chain joins TRBV29-1 to TRBJ2-7; D is possibly TRBD2 (6 bases). V dropped 4 bases and J dropped 2 bases, with 9 bases sitting between them. CDR3 length: 12 residues. In germline, CDR1 is SQVTM, CDR2 ANQGSEA. The CDR3 DNA is TGCAGCGTTGTGGGCGGGGCCTACGAGCAGTACTTC. It yields the protein CSVVGGAYEQYF.

The chain links TRBV5-1 to TRBJ1-4; 7 bases align to TRBD1. The V gene's germline CDR1 is SGHRS and CDR2 YFSETQ. This CDR3 spans 14 amino acids. The trim removed 4 bases at V and 2 bases at J, leaving 2 bases unmatched. CDR3: CASSGGQTNEKLFF. For the CDR3, the DNA is TGCGCCAGCAGCGGGGGACAGACTAATGAAAAACTGTTTTTT.

In its sample, this clone was seen once. This chain connects TRBV7-2 to TRBJ2-2; TRBD1 matches 8 bases. The CDR3 has 17 amino acids. From germline, CDR1 is SGHTA and CDR2 FQGNSA. The junction had 6 bases not matched to a gene; V was cut back by 2 bases and J by 1 base. CDR3 sequence reads: CASSLLTGGWNTGELFF. The CDR3 DNA is TGTGCCAGCAGCTTACTCACAGGGGGATGGAACACCGGGGAGCTGTTTTTT.

The CDR3 loop is CASSLGQEQFF. Here the CDR3 DNA reads TGTGCCAGCAGTTTGGGACAGGAGCAGTTCTTC. The rearrangement uses TRBV27 and TRBJ2-1, with TRBD1 identical over 7 bases. The germline V gene encodes CDR1 MNHEY and CDR2 SMNVEV (reference sequence). Trimming took 3 bases from V and 10 from J; bases not matched to a gene: 0. The CDR3 has 11 amino acids.